This T cell receptor beta chain was captured by sequencing in a study of cytomegalovirus exposure and HLA in healthy donors. Study-wide results and caveats: Later, an analysis found that TCR clusters from the first cohort tended to co-occur in the 95 to 150 validation repertoires. Reports credit the classifier with highly specific, highly sensitive diagnosis of cytomegalovirus status.

V lost 7 bases and J lost 3, with 12 bases in between. This CDR3 comprises 12 residues. Germline V gene lookup returns CDR1 GTSNPN and CDR2 SVGIG (reference sequence). The protocol was immunoSEQ multiplex PCR, while the TCRdb copy is restricted to in-frame clones and leaves out a portion. The table has about 63,000 clones, 89% seen once. With regard to this clone: Antigen: not known.

This receptor was identified in a woman younger than 35 in good health and CMV-seronegative. Source material: PBMCs. The gene calls are TRBV30 and TRBJ1-1, with no clear D. In DNA, the CDR3 is TGTGCCTCGACTGGGTCATACACTGAAGCTTTCTTT. This codes for CASTGSYTEAFF.